A selection of T cell receptor beta chains follows, all from one sample in a study of CXCR3-negative and CXCR3-positive naive CD8 T cells. TCRdb re-called the 5' RACE reads; one entry per CDR3 protein, DNA not given. This listing includes 75,000 or so distinct CDR3 sequences. The specimen sequenced was naive CXCR3- CD8+ T cells from blood. The receptors stem from a human donor in good health. Some clones in this sample may be carry-over from other donors' samples. Each CDR3 is given with its conserved first and last residue.

j_call v_call cdr3_aa
TRBJ1-5 TRBV28 CATGGGSGNQPQHF
TRBJ2-1 TRBV24-1 CATSDLLNNEQFF
TRBJ2-7 TRBV29-1 CSATVSYEQYF
TRBJ2-1 TRBV7-9 CASSLSATDGNEQFF
TRBJ2-7 TRBV27 CASSSGRQSYEQYF
TRBJ2-1 TRBV29-1 CSVLPPSINEQFF
TRBJ2-3 TRBV7-9 CASSLAASDTQYF
TRBJ2-3 TRBV20-1 CSARISQGQDTQYF
TRBJ2-3 TRBV7-9 CASIPWNASPDTQYF
TRBJ1-2 TRBV29-1 CSVDEGTTNYGYTF
TRBJ1-2 TRBV29-1 CSSDRGNYGYTF
TRBJ2-7 TRBV7-9 CASSYGGSSTHEQYF
TRBJ1-2 TRBV7-9 CASSDRGVNYGYTF
TRBJ2-1 TRBV9 CASSVGAGEYNEQFF
TRBJ1-1 TRBV29-1 CSVVQLNTEAFF
TRBJ1-2 TRBV7-2 CASSGTGVINGYTF
TRBJ2-3 TRBV9 CASSGRGTGASGTQYF
TRBJ2-7 TRBV12-5 CASGLGDRAEQYF
TRBJ2-2 TRBV4-3 CASSQGTANTGELFF
TRBJ2-1 TRBV30 CAWKIAGDNEQFF
TRBJ2-7 TRBV20-1 CSARGASGVYEQYF